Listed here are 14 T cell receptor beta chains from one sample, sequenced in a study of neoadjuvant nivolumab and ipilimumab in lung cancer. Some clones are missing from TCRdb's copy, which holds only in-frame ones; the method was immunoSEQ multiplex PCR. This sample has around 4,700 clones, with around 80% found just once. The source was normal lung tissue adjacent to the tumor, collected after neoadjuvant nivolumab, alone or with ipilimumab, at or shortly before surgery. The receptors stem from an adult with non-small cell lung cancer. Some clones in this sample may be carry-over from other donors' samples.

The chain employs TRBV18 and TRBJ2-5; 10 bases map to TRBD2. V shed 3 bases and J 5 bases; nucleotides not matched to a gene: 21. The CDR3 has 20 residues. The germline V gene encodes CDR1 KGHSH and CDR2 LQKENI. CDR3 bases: TGTGCCAGCTCACCGATATCACTAGATAGCGGGAGGACGACTCCGGAGACCCAGTACTTC. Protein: CASSPISLDSGRTTPETQYF.

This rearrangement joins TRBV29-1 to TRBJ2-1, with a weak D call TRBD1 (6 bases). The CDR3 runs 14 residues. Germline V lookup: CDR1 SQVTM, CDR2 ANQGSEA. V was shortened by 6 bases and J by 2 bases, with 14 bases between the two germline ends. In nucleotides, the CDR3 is TGCAGCGTGAGACGGGACACCACCTACAATGAGCAGTTCTTC. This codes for CSVRRDTTYNEQFF.

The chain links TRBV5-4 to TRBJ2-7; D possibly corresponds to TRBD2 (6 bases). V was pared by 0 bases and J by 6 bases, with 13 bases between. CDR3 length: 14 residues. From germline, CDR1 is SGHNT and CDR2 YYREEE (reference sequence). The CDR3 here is CASSLALWGLEQYF. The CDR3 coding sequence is TGTGCCAGCAGCTTGGCTCTCTGGGGACTCGAGCAGTACTTC.

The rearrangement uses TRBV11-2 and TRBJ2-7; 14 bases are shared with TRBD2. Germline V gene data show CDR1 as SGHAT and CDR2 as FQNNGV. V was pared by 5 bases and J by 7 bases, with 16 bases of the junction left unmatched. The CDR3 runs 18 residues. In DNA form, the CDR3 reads TGTGCCAGCAGCCAACGTCCGGGACTAGCGGGAGTAACGGGGGAGCAGTACTTC. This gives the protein CASSQRPGLAGVTGEQYF. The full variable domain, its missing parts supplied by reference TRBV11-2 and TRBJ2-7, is EAGVAQSPRYKIIEKRQSVAFWCNPISGHATLYWYQQILGQGPKLLIQFQNNGVVDDSQLPKDRFSAERLKGVDSTLKIQPAKLEDSAVYLCASSQRPGLAGVTGEQYFGPGTRLTVT.

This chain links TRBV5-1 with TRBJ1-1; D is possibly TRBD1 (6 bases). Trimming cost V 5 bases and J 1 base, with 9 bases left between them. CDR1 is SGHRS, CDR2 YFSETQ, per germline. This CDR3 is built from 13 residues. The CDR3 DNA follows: TGCGCCAGCAGAATACAGGGGAACACTGAAGCTTTCTTT. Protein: CASRIQGNTEAFF.

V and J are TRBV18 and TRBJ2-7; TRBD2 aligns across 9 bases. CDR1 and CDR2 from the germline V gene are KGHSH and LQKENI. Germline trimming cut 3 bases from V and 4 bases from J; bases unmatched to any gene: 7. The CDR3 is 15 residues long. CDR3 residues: CASSPPGTSLYEQYF. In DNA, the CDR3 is TGTGCCAGCTCACCTCCGGGGACTAGCTTGTACGAGCAGTACTTC.

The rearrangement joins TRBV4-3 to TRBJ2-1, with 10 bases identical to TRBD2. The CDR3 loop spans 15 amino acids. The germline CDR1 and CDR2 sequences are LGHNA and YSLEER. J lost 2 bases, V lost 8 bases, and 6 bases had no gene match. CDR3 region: CASASGTSAYNEQFF. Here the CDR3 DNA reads TGCGCCAGCGCCTCCGGGACTAGCGCCTACAATGAGCAGTTCTTC.

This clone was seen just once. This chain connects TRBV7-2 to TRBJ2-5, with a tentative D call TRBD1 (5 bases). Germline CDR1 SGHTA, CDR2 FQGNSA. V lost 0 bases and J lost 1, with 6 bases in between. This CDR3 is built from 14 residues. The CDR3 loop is CASSLARVQETQYF. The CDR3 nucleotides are TGTGCCAGCAGCTTAGCCAGGGTCCAAGAGACCCAGTACTTC.

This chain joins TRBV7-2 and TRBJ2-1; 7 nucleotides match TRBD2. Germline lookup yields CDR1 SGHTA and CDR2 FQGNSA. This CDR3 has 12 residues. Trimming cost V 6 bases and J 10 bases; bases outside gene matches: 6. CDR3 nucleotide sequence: TGTGCCAGCAGACCAAGCGGGATGGAGCAGTTCTTC. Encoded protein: CASRPSGMEQFF.

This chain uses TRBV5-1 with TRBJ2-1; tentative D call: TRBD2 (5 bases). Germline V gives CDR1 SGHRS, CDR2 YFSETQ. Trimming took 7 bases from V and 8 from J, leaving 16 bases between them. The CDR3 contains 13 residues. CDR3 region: CASSTNTGYEQFF. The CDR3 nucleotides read TGCGCCAGCTCAACTAACACGGGGTATGAGCAGTTCTTC. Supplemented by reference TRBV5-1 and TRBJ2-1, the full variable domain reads KAGVTQTPRYLIKTRGQQVTLSCSPISGHRSVSWYQQTPGQGLQFLFEYFSETQRNKGNFPGRFSGRQFSNSRSEMNVSTLELGDSALYLCASSTNTGYEQFFGPGTRLTVL.

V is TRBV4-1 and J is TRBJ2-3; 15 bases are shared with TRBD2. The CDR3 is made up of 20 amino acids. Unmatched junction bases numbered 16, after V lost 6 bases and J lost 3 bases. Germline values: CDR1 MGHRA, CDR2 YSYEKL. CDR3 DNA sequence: TGCGCCAGCAGTCCTGCTGGGTCCGGGACTAGCGGGAGGAGGACAGATACGCAGTATTTT. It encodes CASSPAGSGTSGRRTDTQYF.

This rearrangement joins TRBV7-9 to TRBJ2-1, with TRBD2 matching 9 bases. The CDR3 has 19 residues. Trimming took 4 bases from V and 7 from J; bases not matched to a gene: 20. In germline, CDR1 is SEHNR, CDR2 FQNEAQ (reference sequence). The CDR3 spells CASSSVGGMLSGSWNEQFF. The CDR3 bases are TGTGCCAGCAGCTCCGTTGGGGGGATGCTTAGCGGGAGTTGGAATGAGCAGTTCTTC.

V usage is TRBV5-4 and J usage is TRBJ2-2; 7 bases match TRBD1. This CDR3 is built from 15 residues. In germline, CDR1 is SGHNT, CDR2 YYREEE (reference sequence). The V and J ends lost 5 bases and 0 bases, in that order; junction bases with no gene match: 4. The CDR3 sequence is CASSGQAANTGELFF. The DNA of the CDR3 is TGTGCCAGCAGTGGACAGGCGGCGAACACCGGGGAGCTGTTTTTT.

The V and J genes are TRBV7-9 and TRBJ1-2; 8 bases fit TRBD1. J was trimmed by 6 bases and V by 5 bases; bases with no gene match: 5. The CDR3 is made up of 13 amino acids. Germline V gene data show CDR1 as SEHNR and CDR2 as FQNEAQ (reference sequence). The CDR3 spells CASSPTGGHGYTF. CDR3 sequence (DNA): TGTGCCAGCAGCCCAACAGGGGGGCATGGCTACACCTTC.